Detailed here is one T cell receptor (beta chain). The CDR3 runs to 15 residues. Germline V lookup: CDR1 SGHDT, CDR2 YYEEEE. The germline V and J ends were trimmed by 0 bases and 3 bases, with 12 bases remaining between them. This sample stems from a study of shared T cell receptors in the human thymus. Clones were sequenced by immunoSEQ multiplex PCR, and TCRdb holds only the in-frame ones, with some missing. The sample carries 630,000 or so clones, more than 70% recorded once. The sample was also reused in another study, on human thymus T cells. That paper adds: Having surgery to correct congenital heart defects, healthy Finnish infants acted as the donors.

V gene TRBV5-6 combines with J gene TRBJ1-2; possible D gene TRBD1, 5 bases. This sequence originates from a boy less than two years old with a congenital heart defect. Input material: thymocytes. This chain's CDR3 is CASSLAMGPDYGYTF. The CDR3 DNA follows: TGTGCCAGCAGCTTGGCCATGGGGCCTGACTATGGCTACACCTTC.